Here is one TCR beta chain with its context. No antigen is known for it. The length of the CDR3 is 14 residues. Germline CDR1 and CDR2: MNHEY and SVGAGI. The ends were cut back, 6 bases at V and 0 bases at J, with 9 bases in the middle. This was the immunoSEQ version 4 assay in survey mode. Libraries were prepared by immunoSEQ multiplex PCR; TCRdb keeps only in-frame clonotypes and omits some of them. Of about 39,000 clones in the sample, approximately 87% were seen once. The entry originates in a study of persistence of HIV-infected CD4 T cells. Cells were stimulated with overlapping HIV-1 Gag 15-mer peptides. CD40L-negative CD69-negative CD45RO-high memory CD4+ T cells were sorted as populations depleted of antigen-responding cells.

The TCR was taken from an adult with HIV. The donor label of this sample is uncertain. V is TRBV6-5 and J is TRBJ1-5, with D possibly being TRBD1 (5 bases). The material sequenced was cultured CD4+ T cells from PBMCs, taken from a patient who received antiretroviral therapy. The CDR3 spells CASSLTDSNQPQHF. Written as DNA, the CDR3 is TGTGCCAGCAGCTTGACAGATAGCAATCAGCCCCAGCATTTT.